This T cell receptor (beta chain) was captured by sequencing in a study of blood T cell repertoires in COVID-19. Study summary: Sources were T cells, B-cell-depleted T cells, or PBMCs; the material itself was cDNA or gDNA.

Per the original data handling: It was from reference gene primer amplification that nucleated cell counts were estimated. Sequencing was performed with immunoSEQ multiplex PCR; in TCRdb, only in-frame clones are kept and a portion is missing. The V and J calls and clone size are taken from that table; D and trimming were inferred from the DNA. The data contain about 170,000 clones, 84% of them singletons. The CDR3 is 15 amino acids. Deletions cut 1 base from V and 1 base from J, with 8 bases between. Germline V gene data show CDR1 as SGHTA and CDR2 as FQGNSA. The chain uses TRBV7-2 and TRBJ1-5; tentative D call: TRBD1 (5 bases). This sequence was found in a man aged 40-49 years who had recovered from COVID-19. Material for sequencing was peripheral blood. CDR3 sequence reads: CASSLVQGSNQPQHF. CDR3 bases: TGTGCCAGCAGCTTAGTGCAGGGAAGCAATCAGCCCCAGCATTTT.